This TCR beta chain was retrieved from a study of T cells after yellow fever vaccination. The V end lost 4 bases, the J end lost 5 bases, and 15 bases lay between the germline ends. This CDR3 region has 14 residues. CDR1 is MGHDK, CDR2 SYGVNS, per germline. 5'RACE template switching generated TCR cDNA, adding a universal primer site and UMIs. TCRdb reprocessed the 5' RACE reads via MiXCR and lists one record per CDR3 protein. The sample includes some 240,000 distinct CDR3 sequences, over 4.5% of them seen just once. This clonotype was observed a few times. The chain has TRBV25-1 and TRBJ2-7, with D possibly being TRBD1 (5 bases). The clonotype comes from a man between 18 and 35 years old who received the YFV17D yellow fever vaccine. The sample in question was CD4+ T cells sorted from PBMCs, obtained on the day of the yellow fever booster vaccination. The CDR3 DNA reads as TGTGCCAGCAGTGGCCTAGGGGCCAGCCACGAGCAGTACTTC. As protein: CASSGLGASHEQYF.